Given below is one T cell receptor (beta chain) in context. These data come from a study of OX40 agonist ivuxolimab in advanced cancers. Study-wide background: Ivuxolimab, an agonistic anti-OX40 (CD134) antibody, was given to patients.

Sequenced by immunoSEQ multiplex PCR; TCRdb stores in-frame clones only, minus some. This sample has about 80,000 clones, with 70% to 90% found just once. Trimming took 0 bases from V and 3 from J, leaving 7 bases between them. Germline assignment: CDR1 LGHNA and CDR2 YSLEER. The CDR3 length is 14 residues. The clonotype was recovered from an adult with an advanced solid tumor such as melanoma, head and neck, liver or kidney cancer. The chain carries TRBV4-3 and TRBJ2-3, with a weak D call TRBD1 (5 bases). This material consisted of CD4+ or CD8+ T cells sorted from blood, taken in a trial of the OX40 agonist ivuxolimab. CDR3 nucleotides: TGCGCCAGCAGCCAAGATGCAGGGACAGATACGCAGTATTTT. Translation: CASSQDAGTDTQYF.